This TCR beta chain was captured by sequencing in a study of T-cell memory formation after mild COVID-19. Study-wide findings and caveats: Confirmation was lacking for SARS-CoV-2 specificity of second-wave clones that peaked on day 37.

A note on this clonotype: No antigen is known for it. A much larger clone lies a single base off, so this may be a read error.

TCR alpha and TCR beta cDNA libraries carrying sample barcodes and UMIs were produced by 5'RACE using constant-segment primers. A single record per CDR3 protein comes from TCRdb applying MiXCR to the 5' RACE reads. The data show about 27,000 distinct CDR3 sequences, 16% seen once. The germline V gene encodes CDR1 ENHRY and CDR2 SYGVKD. The CDR3 sequence is 12 residues long. The V and J ends lost 8 bases and 7 bases, in that order; junction bases with no gene match: 5. Material: PBMCs or a T cell subset sorted from them (not recorded which). This receptor was taken from an adult who had mild COVID-19 (a few samples of this study predate the infection). Cell type and time point are not known. V and J are TRBV10-3 and TRBJ2-1, with 7 positions matching TRBD2. DNA for the CDR3: TGTGCCATCGATGGCGGGAGAAATGAGCAGTTCTTC. This translates into CAIDGGRNEQFF.